This TCR beta chain was obtained from a study of T-cell memory formation after mild COVID-19. General study points: Memory sampled before infection contained some responding clones, suggesting cross-reactive memory joined. Clones contracting day 15 to 85 were balanced CD4/CD8; later expanders leaned CD4+.

The 5'RACE method, run with constant-segment primers, produced TCR alpha and TCR beta cDNA libraries (carrying sample barcodes and UMIs). Using its own MiXCR run on the 5' RACE reads, TCRdb lists one record per CDR3 protein. The data show 400,000 to 500,000 distinct CDR3 sequences, around 19% seen once. In regard to this clonotype: What it binds is unknown.

The source of this sequence is an adult woman who had mild COVID-19 (a few samples of this study predate the infection). Cell type and time point are not known. Source material: PBMCs or a T cell subset sorted from them (not recorded which).

The CDR3 region has the DNA TGCAGTGCTAGAGTTGGGGGGAACTCCTACGAGCAGTACTTC. Its protein product is CSARVGGNSYEQYF. This chain uses TRBV20-1 with TRBJ2-7; possible D gene TRBD2, 6 bases. The length of the CDR3 is 14 residues. Germline values: CDR1 DFQATT, CDR2 SNEGSKA (reference sequence). Deletions cut 1 base from V and 0 bases from J, with 10 bases between.